The T cell receptor (beta chain) described here comes from a study of T cell repertoires in cytomegalovirus infection. Study-level background: Both CMV infection and a matching HLA type were indicated by public TCR beta signatures.

Trimming cost V 6 bases and J 4 bases, with 18 bases left between them. Germline V gene data show CDR1 as MRHNA and CDR2 as SNTAGT. The CDR3 has 15 amino acids. This clonotype has a count of ten or more. TCRdb passed the reads through MiXCR, listing each CDR3 protein once. The table shows about 130,000 distinct CDR3 sequences, with roughly 8.2% occurring only once. The sequence was obtained from a human donor in good health (CMV status not recorded). Some clones in this sample may be carry-over from other donors' samples. The J gene is TRBJ1-2, the V gene TRBV6-4, with D perhaps TRBD1 (6 bases). Sequencing was performed on PBMCs. The CDR3 loop reads CASRTSPGQGYGYTF. In DNA, the CDR3 is TGTGCCAGCAGAACCTCGCCGGGACAAGGCTATGGCTACACCTTC.